This TCR beta chain was documented in a study of cytomegalovirus exposure and HLA in healthy donors. Turning to the study itself: The early release's HLA-typed donors yielded 80 million to 95 million unique TCRs. The study, taken as a whole, reports: An analysis was carried out later, and it reportedly showed fewer N-insertions in an Asian-associated ancestry cluster than the approximately 700-donor mean. According to an earlier analysis, most TCR beta V segments yielded productive rearrangements about 87% or about 30% of the time. V segments that were indistinguishable, TRBV6-2 and TRBV6-3 among them, were omitted from analysis.

This PCR relied on a set of 60 Vbeta primers and 13 Jbeta primers. Measured with immunoSEQ multiplex PCR; TCRdb has only the in-frame clones, and not every one. The table lists about 150,000 clones, about 83% of them singletons, with around 4.8% in the top ten. In the case of this clone: Its antigen remains unidentified.

Trimming cost V 4 bases and J 0 bases, with 10 bases left between them. CDR1 is MNHNS and CDR2 is SASEGT in the germline V gene. The CDR3 covers 15 residues. Material for sequencing was PBMCs. J is TRBJ1-3 and V is TRBV6-1; unclear D gene. This clonotype originated in a girl aged 10-17 years in good health and CMV-seropositive. The CDR3 spells CASSVPAGSGNTIYF. CDR3 DNA: TGTGCCAGCAGTGTCCCTGCGGGCTCTGGAAACACCATATATTTT.